One and the same sample provided the 6 T cell receptor beta chains below, sequenced in a study of beta chain features in type 1 diabetes. Study-wide points: Researchers report that Type 1 diabetes patients had moderately but significantly shorter TCRB CDR3s across all four CD4+ subsets.

Their specific antigens are unknown. cDNA synthesis used the whole RNA isolate, giving expressed TCRB sequences. Sequencing used immunoSEQ multiplex PCR; TCRdb keeps in-frame clones, though not all of them. The sample consists of around 160,000 clones, roughly 9% of them appearing once. What was sequenced was central memory CD4+ T cells from blood. These receptor sequences come from a woman in her thirties with type 1 diabetes.

This clone has just a few counts. This chain links TRBV15 with TRBJ2-2; tentatively, D is TRBD1 (6 bases). The CDR3 is 16 residues long. In germline, CDR1 is LNHNV, CDR2 YYDKDF (reference sequence). V gave up 7 bases and J gave up 4 bases, with 19 bases separating them. CDR3 protein: CATNEGSGVLTGELFF. The CDR3 DNA reads as TGTGCCACCAACGAGGGCTCAGGGGTCCTCACCGGGGAGCTGTTTTTT.

This clone was observed a few times. The chain carries TRBV7-3 and TRBJ2-3; a possible D gene is TRBD2 (5 bases). Trimming took off 5 bases at V and 6 bases at J, with 18 bases between the two ends. Germline V CDR1 and CDR2: SGHTA, FQGTGA. CDR3 length equals 15 residues. CDR3: CASSQEGWKGDTQYF. CDR3 nucleotide sequence: TGTGCCAGCAGCCAAGAGGGATGGAAAGGGGATACGCAGTATTTT.

This clone was counted a few times. The chain uses TRBV29-1 and TRBJ1-2; tentatively, D is TRBD1 (6 bases). The CDR3 has 12 residues. V was cut by 7 bases and J by 2 bases, with 11 bases left in between. Looked up from germline, CDR1 is SQVTM and CDR2 is ANQGSEA. CDR3: CSARTENYGYTF. In DNA form, the CDR3 reads TGCAGCGCCAGGACAGAGAACTATGGCTACACCTTC.

The rearrangement uses TRBV19 and TRBJ2-3; 9 nucleotides align to TRBD2. Germline CDR1 is LNHDA and CDR2 is SQIVND (reference sequence). The CDR3 loop spans 15 amino acids. The J segment lost 0 bases and the V segment lost 8 bases, leaving 6 bases of the junction unmatched. The DNA for the CDR3 is TGTGCCAGTCGAAGACTAGCGGCCAGCACAGATACGCAGTATTTT. Protein product: CASRRLAASTDTQYF.

The chain uses TRBV5-1 and TRBJ2-3, with 13 positions matching TRBD2. The germline CDR1 and CDR2 sequences are SGHRS and YFSETQ. This CDR3 region has 17 residues. V shed 1 base, J shed 3 bases, and the junction held 5 bases outside the gene matches. Here the CDR3 reads CASSLRTSGSRTDTQYF. CDR3 in DNA: TGCGCCAGCAGCTTGCGGACTAGCGGGAGTCGAACAGATACGCAGTATTTT.

In its sample, this clone was seen a few times. The chain has TRBV5-1 and TRBJ2-1, with 12 positions matching TRBD2. CDR3 length equals 13 residues. Germline V lookup: CDR1 SGHRS, CDR2 YFSETQ. J lost 7 bases, V lost 6 bases, and 2 bases had no gene match. CDR3 loop: CASTGLAGNEQFF. The DNA for the CDR3 is TGCGCCAGCACGGGACTAGCGGGTAATGAGCAGTTCTTC.